Detailed here is one TCR beta chain. This clonotype was seen a handful of times. This clone's antigen is unknown. Base qualities are not recorded, but no much larger clone differs from it by a single base. This entry comes from a study of blood T cells in healthy people across ages (dated by TCRdb to the mid-2010s). Notes on the research overall: In model experiments, roughly one uniquely barcoded TCR beta cDNA molecule per two T cells was captured by template switching. Donors were grouped into four age groups: young (average approximately 16 years), middle-aged (less than 40), aged (roughly 62) and long-lived (about 89). To avoid experimental bias, donors of different ages were distributed randomly across sequencing lanes. The study analyzed two additional independent replicas of 1 million unique cDNA reads from the same blood draw for two donors, one aged 18 to 30 and one aged 80 or older. The study measured age-related changes in TCR beta repertoire diversity using deep sequencing normalized with unique cDNA molecular identifiers.

The roughly 38 donors, aged about 6 to 95 years, were systemically healthy Caucasian individuals from Russia. Approximately 9.7 milliliters of peripheral blood were drawn from each donor into EDTA-treated Vacutainer tubes. Ficoll-Paque density-gradient centrifugation was used to isolate PBMCs, with at least 6 million per sample. Trizol reagent was used to extract total RNA from the PBMCs, yielding at least 5.5 micrograms per sample. For every donor, flow cytometry on a PBMC aliquot measured the percentage of naive CD45RAhigh/CD27high T cells. Taken from cysteine to phenylalanine, the CDR3 has 17 residues. The entry retains the CDR3 DNA only, 51 bases that are in frame from base 1. CDR1 DFQATT and CDR2 SNEGSKA are derived from the germline V gene (reference sequence). Relative to germline, V is 0 bases shorter and J is 3 bases shorter, with 18 bases between their ends. Overall results and qualifications from the work: Observed TCR beta diversity per million T cells fell roughly linearly with age, and a significant reduction was already apparent by age about 36. Because the CMV infection status of the donors was unknown, age-related changes in expanded clonotypes may potentially have been confounded. The long-lived group showed more naive CD4+ T cells, fewer expanded clones and increased TCR diversity than the aged group, suggesting age selection. The percentage of naive T cells measured by flow cytometry correlated strongly with observed TCR beta diversity. Estimates of total diversity based on one million sequenced T cells were regarded as lower bounds and as underestimates. Because profiling used bulk unsorted PBMCs, naive and antigen-experienced compartments could not be compared conclusively.

Libraries were made using 5' RACE. Data came from an Illumina HiSeq 2500. A second PCR of about 6 to 11 cycles was performed with a sample-barcoded 5' primer and a J-beta primer mix. A unique molecular identifier was introduced onto each TCR beta cDNA molecule by a template-switch 5' adaptor carrying 12 random nucleotides. Each sample yielded at least 3 million CDR3-containing paired-end reads. All of the RNA was converted into first-strand cDNA using the Mint cDNA synthesis kit, with a TRBC-specific oligonucleotide serving as the primer. All cDNA was treated with uracil-DNA glycosylase and then went through a first 18-cycle PCR with the universal primers M1SS and BC2_uni_R. From the authors' description of their analysis: Each sample was normalized by randomly selecting 1 million high-quality reads, each carrying a distinct molecular identifier. Reads sharing molecular identifiers were discarded rather than binned into consensus sequences. MiTCR, run with a Q25 quality threshold and the strictest error-elimination algorithm, handled CDR3 identification, clonotype clustering and error correction. A nonparametric unseen species model using Euler transformation provided a lower-bound estimate of total TCR beta diversity. TCRdb trimmed the raw reads at Q25, called clones with MiXCR and kept productive beta chains. Rows with one shared CDR3 protein collapse into an entry with the most common genes and DNA. Here the V and J calls rest on TCRdb's processing, not on the authors' analysis. The sample records roughly 1,500,000 distinct CDR3 sequences, approximately 32% of which are singletons. 10% to 12% of the sample belongs to the ten largest clones.

Sequencing input: blood. This sequence originates from a woman aged 30 to 39 in good health. The rearrangement combines TRBV20-1 with TRBJ1-5; the D gene is perhaps TRBD1, on 5 matching bases. Read as DNA, the sequence is TGCAGTGCTAGAGATGTAGTAGCAGGGATGGCCAATCAGCCCCAGCATTTT. It codes for CSARDVVAGMANQPQHF.